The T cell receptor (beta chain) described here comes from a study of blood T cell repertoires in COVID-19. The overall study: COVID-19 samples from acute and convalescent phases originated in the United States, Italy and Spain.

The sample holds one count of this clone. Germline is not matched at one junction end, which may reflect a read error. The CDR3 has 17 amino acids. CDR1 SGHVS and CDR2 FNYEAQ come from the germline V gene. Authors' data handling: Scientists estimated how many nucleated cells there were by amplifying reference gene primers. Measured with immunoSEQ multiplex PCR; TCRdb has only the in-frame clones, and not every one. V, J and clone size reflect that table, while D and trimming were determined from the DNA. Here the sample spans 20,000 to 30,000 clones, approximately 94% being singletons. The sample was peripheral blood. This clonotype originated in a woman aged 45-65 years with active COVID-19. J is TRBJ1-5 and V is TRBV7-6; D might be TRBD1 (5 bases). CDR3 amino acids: CASSLAGPGISNQPQHF. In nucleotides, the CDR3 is TGTGCCAGCAGCCTAGCCGGGCCAGGGATAAGCAATCAGCCCCAGCATTTT.